Below, one T cell receptor (beta chain) is given with its context. The data were taken from a study of T cell responses to AZD1222 COVID-19 vaccine. The CDR3 covers 15 residues. Germline V gives CDR1 SGHRS, CDR2 YFSETQ. The ends lost 3 bases at V and 3 bases at J; junction bases unmatched: 4. Some clones are missing from TCRdb's copy, which holds only in-frame ones; the method was immunoSEQ multiplex PCR. The sample lists some 69,000 clones; around 86% were seen once. The clonotype comes from an adult in good health. The J gene is TRBJ2-5, the V gene TRBV5-1; TRBD2 matches at 11 bases. Here the sequenced sample was peripheral blood, taken on day 0 of AZD1222 vaccination. The CDR3 spells CASSSSGGPEETQYF. CDR3 bases: TGCGCCAGCAGCTCTAGCGGGGGGCCGGAAGAGACCCAGTACTTC. The whole variable domain, remainder taken from reference TRBV5-1 and TRBJ2-5, is KAGVTQTPRYLIKTRGQQVTLSCSPISGHRSVSWYQQTPGQGLQFLFEYFSETQRNKGNFPGRFSGRQFSNSRSEMNVSTLELGDSALYLCASSSSGGPEETQYFGPGTRLLVL.